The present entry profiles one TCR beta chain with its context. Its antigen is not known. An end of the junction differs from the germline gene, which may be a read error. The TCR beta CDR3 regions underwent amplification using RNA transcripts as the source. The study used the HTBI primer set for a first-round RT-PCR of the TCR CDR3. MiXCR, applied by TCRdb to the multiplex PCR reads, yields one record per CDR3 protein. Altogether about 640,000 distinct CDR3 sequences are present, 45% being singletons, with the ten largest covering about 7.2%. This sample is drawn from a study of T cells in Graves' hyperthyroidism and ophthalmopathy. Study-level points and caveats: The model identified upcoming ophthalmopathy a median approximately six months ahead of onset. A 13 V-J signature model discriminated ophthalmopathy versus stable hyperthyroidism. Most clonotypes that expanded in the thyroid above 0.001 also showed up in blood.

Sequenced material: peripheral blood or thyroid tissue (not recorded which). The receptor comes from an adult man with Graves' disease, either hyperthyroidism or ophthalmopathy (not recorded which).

This chain's CDR3 is CASSYLREQYF. The DNA for the CDR3 is TGTGCCAGCAGTTATTTAAGAGAGCAGTACTTC. The chain uses TRBV10-3 and TRBJ2-7; no clear D. In germline, CDR1 is ENHRY, CDR2 SYGVKD. This CDR3 region has 11 residues.